This TCR beta chain is drawn from a study of blood T cell repertoires in COVID-19. Study at large: T cells, B-cell-depleted T cells, or PBMCs provided the cDNA or gDNA that served as material.

There are 22 residues in the CDR3. Trimming took 1 base from V and 0 from J, leaving 29 bases between them. The germline CDR1 and CDR2 sequences are KGHDR and SFDVKD. This table comes from immunoSEQ multiplex PCR, and its TCRdb copy is limited to in-frame clones, with some not included. The sample includes roughly 290,000 clones, approximately 85% seen only once; the top ten take 2.2%. This receptor was obtained from a man aged 30 to 39 who had recovered from COVID-19. The sequenced sample was PBMCs or T cells enriched from blood (not recorded which). This chain links TRBV24-1 with TRBJ1-2; D gene unclear. The CDR3: CATSDFRRQADNHGLTNYGYTF. The CDR3 DNA sequence: TGTGCCACCAGTGATTTTCGGAGGCAGGCCGATAATCACGGACTTACTAACTATGGCTACACCTTC.